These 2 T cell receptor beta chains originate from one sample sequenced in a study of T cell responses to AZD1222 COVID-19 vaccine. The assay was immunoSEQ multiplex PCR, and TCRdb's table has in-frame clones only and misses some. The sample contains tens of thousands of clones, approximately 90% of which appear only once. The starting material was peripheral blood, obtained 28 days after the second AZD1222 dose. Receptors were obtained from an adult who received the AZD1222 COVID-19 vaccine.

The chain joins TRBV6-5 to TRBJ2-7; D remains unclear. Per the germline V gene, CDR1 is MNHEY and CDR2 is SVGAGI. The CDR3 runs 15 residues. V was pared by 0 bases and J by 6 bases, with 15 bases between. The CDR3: CASSYSIKGRSEQYF. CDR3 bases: TGTGCCAGCAGTTACTCGATAAAAGGCAGGTCCGAGCAGTACTTC.

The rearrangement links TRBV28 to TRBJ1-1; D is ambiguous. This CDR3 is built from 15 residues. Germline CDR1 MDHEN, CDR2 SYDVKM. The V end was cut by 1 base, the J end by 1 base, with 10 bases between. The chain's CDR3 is CASSLFVSGNTEAFF. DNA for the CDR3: TGTGCCAGCAGTTTATTTGTCAGTGGGAACACTGAAGCTTTCTTT.